The present T cell receptor (beta chain) was sequenced within a study of sequential checkpoint blockade in melanoma. Study overall: After both sequences, patients received maintenance nivolumab.

The method was immunoSEQ multiplex PCR; TCRdb's version includes in-frame clones alone and lacks a portion of them. The repertoire has under 20,000 clones, roughly two thirds of them found once; the top ten carry 10% to 15%. Indicated treatment: randomized to nivolumab then ipilimumab (arm A) or the reverse (arm B). With 6 bases clipped from V and 5 bases from J, the junction kept 5 bases outside the gene matches. The germline gives CDR1 MNHEY, CDR2 SMNVEV (reference sequence). CDR3 size: 14 residues. Specimen: CD8+ T cells sorted from blood (inferred from file names), collected from a patient given nivolumab and ipilimumab in sequence. This TCR derives from a human donor with melanoma. The chain couples TRBV27 to TRBJ1-3; TRBD1 agrees at 9 bases. The CDR3 DNA is TGTGCCAGCAGCACCACAGGGGGCAGAAACACCATATATTTT. It codes for CASSTTGGRNTIYF.